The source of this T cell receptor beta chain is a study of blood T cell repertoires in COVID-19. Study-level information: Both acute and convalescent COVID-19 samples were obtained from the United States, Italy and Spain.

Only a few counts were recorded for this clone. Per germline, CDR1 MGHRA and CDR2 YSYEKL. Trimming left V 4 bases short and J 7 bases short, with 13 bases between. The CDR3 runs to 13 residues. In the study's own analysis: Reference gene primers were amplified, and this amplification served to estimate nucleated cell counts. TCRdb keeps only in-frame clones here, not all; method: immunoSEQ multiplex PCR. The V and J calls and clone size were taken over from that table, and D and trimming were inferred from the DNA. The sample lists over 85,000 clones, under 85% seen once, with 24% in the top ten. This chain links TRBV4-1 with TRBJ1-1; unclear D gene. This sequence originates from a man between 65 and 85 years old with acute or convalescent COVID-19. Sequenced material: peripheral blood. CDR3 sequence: CASSLSGLYEAFF. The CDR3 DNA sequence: TGCGCCAGCAGCCTATCTGGGCTATATGAAGCTTTCTTT.